A selection of T cell receptor beta chains follows, all from one sample in a study of tumor and adjacent non-tumor tissue in lung cancer. A single record per CDR3 protein comes from TCRdb applying MiXCR to the multiplex PCR reads. Counted here are about 76,000 distinct CDR3 sequences, 65% to 75% occurring once; the ten biggest clones make up roughly 12%. The sample taken for sequencing was lung tumor tissue. These receptors were taken from a woman between 65 and 79 years old with non-small cell lung cancer. Both conserved end residues are part of each CDR3. The order of the fields is D gene, V gene, CDR3 length, clone size, J gene, CDR3 DNA, CDR3 protein. D genes are given only for firm matches. Not all rows give a size; the values are once, few, many and, for expanded clones, a class.

NA,TRBV6-5,17,many,TRBJ2-6,TGTGCCAGCAGTTACGGAACAGGACACTCTGGGGCCAACGTCCTGACTTTC,CASSYGTGHSGANVLTF
TRBD2,TRBV10-1,14,NA,TRBJ2-5,TGCGCCAGCAGTGAGTCGGCTAGCGGGGAGGCCCAGTACTTC,CASSESASGEAQYF
NA,TRBV5-6,14,many,TRBJ1-1,TGTGCCAGCAGCTTGGGGGGCCTAGACACTGAAGTTTTCTTT,CASSLGGLDTEVFF
NA,TRBV28,19,once,TRBJ1-5,TGTGCTAGCAGTTTAAGGAATCCTGCCGGGGGCTCGGGCAATCATCCCCAGCATTTT,CASSLRNPAGGSGNHPQHF
NA,TRBV28,14,NA,TRBJ2-7,TGTGCCAGCACCATCGATCCAGCGAGGTCCGAGCAGTACTTT,CASTIDPARSEQYF
TRBD1,TRBV11-1,14,NA,TRBJ2-7,TGTGCCAGAAGACCGGGACAGAGTATCTACGAGCAGTATTTC,CARRPGQSIYEQYF
TRBD2,TRBV11-3,14,NA,TRBJ2-1,TGTGTCAGGCCCGGGACTAGCGGGATCGGTGAGCAGTTCTTC,CVRPGTSGIGEQFF
NA,TRBV12-3/TRBV12-4,14,NA,TRBJ1-1,TGTGTCAGCAGTTTATGGCACAACACCTGCCAAGCTTTCTTT,CVSSLWHNTCQAFF
NA,TRBV28,15,few,TRBJ2-4,TGTGCCAGCAGTTTACAACCCCTAGCCAAAAACATTCAGTACTTC,CASSLQPLAKNIQYF
NA,TRBV6-1,14,NA,TRBJ2-1,TGTGCCAGCAGTGGACTCCGTGCCTACAATGAGCAGTCCTTC,CASSGLRAYNEQSF
NA,TRBV6-4,13,NA,TRBJ2-1,TGTGCCCGCAGTTGGACAGAGACCAATGAGCAGTTCTTC,CARSWTETNEQFF
TRBD1,TRBV6-5,14,NA,TRBJ2-3,TGTGCCAGCATGACAGGGTCATCTTTGGATATGCAGTATTTT,CASMTGSSLDMQYF